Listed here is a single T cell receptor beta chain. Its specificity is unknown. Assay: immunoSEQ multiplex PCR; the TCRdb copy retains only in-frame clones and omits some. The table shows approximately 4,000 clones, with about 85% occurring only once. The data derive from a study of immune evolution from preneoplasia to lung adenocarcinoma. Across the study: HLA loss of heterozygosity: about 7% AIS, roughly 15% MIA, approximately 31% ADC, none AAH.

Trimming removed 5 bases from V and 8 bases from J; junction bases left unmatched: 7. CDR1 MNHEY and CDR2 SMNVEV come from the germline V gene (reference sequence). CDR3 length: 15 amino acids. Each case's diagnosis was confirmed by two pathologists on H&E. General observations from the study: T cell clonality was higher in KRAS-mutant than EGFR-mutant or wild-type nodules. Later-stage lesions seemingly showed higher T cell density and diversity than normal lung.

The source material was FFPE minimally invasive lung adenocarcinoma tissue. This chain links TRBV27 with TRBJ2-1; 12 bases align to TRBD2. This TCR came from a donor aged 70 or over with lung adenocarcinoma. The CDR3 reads CASSPRLAGAHEQFF. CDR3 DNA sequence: TGTGCCAGCAGTCCTCGACTAGCGGGAGCCCATGAGCAGTTCTTC.